A single sample gave rise to the 27 T cell receptor beta chains below, sequenced in a study of blood T cell repertoires in COVID-19. Using immunoSEQ multiplex PCR, the repertoire was profiled, and TCRdb retains in-frame clones only, with some absent. The data contain some 390,000 clones, around 89% of them singletons. Sequencing was carried out using PBMCs or T cells enriched from blood (not recorded which). The receptor source for this set is a young man who had recovered from COVID-19.

V gene TRBV29-1 combines with J gene TRBJ1-1; no clear D. Trimming stripped 7 bases from V and 5 bases from J, with 14 bases between. This CDR3 spans 12 amino acids. The V gene's germline CDR1 is SQVTM and CDR2 ANQGSEA. CDR3 protein: CSGRQVGTEAFF. In nucleotides, the CDR3 is TGCAGCGGGAGGCAGGTGGGGACTGAAGCTTTCTTT.

The V and J genes are TRBV18 and TRBJ1-4; D not resolved. The CDR3 loop spans 15 amino acids. V lost 0 bases and J 7 bases, leaving 12 bases between the germline ends. Germline V gene data show CDR1 as KGHSH and CDR2 as LQKENI. The CDR3: CASSPPMEGTEKLFF. CDR3 bases: TGTGCCAGCTCACCACCCATGGAGGGTACTGAAAAACTGTTTTTT.

The genes are TRBV18 and TRBJ1-5; tentative D call: TRBD1 (5 bases). Germline V gene sequence: CDR1 KGHSH, CDR2 LQKENI. The CDR3 runs to 16 residues. V was pared by 4 bases and J by 3 bases, with 16 bases between. The CDR3: CASSRDSGLNNQPQHF. The CDR3 bases are TGTGCCAGCTCACGCGACTCGGGACTTAACAATCAGCCCCAGCATTTT.

The chain carries TRBV7-8 and TRBJ1-5, with D unresolved. From germline, CDR1 is SGHVS and CDR2 FQNEAQ. V shed 5 bases and J shed 7 bases, with 12 bases lying between them. There are 13 residues in the CDR3. CDR3 region: CASSRFEEQPQHF. The CDR3 DNA follows: TGTGCCAGCAGCCGCTTTGAGGAGCAGCCCCAGCATTTT. The variable domain in full, completed from reference TRBV7-8 and TRBJ1-5, reads GAGVSQSPRYKVAKRGQDVALRCDPISGHVSLFWYQQALGQGPEFLTYFQNEAQLDKSGLPSDRFFAERPEGSVSTLKIQRTQQEDSAVYLCASSRFEEQPQHFGDGTRLSIL.

The chain uses TRBV29-1 and TRBJ2-6; TRBD1 matches at 7 bases. The CDR3 spans 16 residues. Germline trimming cut 5 bases from V and 2 bases from J; bases unmatched to any gene: 9. In germline, CDR1 is SQVTM, CDR2 ANQGSEA. CDR3 DNA: TGCAGCGTTTTACCATGGACAGGCCCTGGGGCCAACGTCCTGACTTTC. Translation gives CSVLPWTGPGANVLTF.

The chain couples TRBV2 to TRBJ2-5; TRBD1 matches 7 bases. V dropped 7 bases and J dropped 5; count of bases not matched to a gene: 16. Germline values: CDR1 SNHLY, CDR2 FYNNEI. The CDR3 runs to 16 residues. Written as DNA, the CDR3 is TGTGCCAGCATCCCAGGTGGACAGGCCAACGGGGAGACCCAGTACTTC. It translates to CASIPGGQANGETQYF.

This clone is a singleton in its sample. The genes are TRBV3-1 (or the pseudogene TRBV3-2) and TRBJ1-1; D perhaps matches TRBD1 (5 bases). Trimming took off 2 bases at V and 0 bases at J, with 19 bases between the two ends. CDR3 length: 18 residues. CDR1 and CDR2 from the germline V gene are LGHDT and YNNKEL (reference sequence). This chain's CDR3 is CASSQWVVAGRMNTEAFF. The CDR3 DNA sequence: TGTGCCAGCAGCCAATGGGTAGTGGCAGGGCGGATGAACACTGAAGCTTTCTTT.

The chain links TRBV21-1 to TRBJ2-1; the tabulated D call, TRBD1, remains unverified against the DNA. TRBV21-1 is reported as a pseudogene. This CDR3 has 18 residues. CDR3: CASSNTRDGTTVSLEQFF. The CDR3 nucleotides read TGTGCCAGCAGTAACACAAGAGACGGGACAACGGTTTCCCTTGAGCAGTTCTTC.

The chain links TRBV24-1 to TRBJ2-3; 11 positions agree with TRBD2. CDR1 is KGHDR and CDR2 is SFDVKD in the germline V gene. The CDR3 extends over 17 amino acids. V was clipped by 1 base and J by 2 bases; unmatched bases: 4. The CDR3: CATSDFTTSGATDTQYF. DNA for the CDR3: TGTGCCACCAGTGATTTCACGACTAGCGGGGCCACAGATACGCAGTATTTT.

The V gene is TRBV27, the J gene TRBJ1-6; no reliable D call. Trimming left V 3 bases short and J 6 bases short, with 9 bases between. This CDR3 is built from 14 residues. Germline V lookup: CDR1 MNHEY, CDR2 SMNVEV (reference sequence). The CDR3 region is CASSFEGGNSPLHF. CDR3 DNA sequence: TGTGCCAGCAGTTTTGAGGGTGGTAATTCACCCCTCCACTTT.

The V call is TRBV28, the J call TRBJ2-3; 14 bases are shared with TRBD2. The CDR3 is made up of 16 amino acids. CDR1 is MDHEN, CDR2 SYDVKM, per germline. With V trimmed by 9 bases and J by 3 bases, 8 bases remained unmatched. The CDR3 DNA sequence: TGTGCCAGTGTGGGGACTAGCGGGAGAATTACAGATACGCAGTATTTT. Its protein is CASVGTSGRITDTQYF.

As DNA, the CDR3 is TGTGCCAGCTCAACGGGAAGGGGGTTTTACTACGAGCAGTACTTC. Translated, it gives CASSTGRGFYYEQYF. This chain uses TRBV3-1 (or the pseudogene TRBV3-2) with TRBJ2-7; TRBD1 is a possible D gene (6 bases). The CDR3 contains 15 residues. Germline V gene sequence: CDR1 LGHDT, CDR2 YNNKEL (reference sequence). V lost 8 bases to trimming and J lost 3 bases, with 20 bases between them.

V usage is TRBV5-6 and J usage is TRBJ1-2; 7 bases match TRBD1. V lost 0 bases, J lost 4 bases, and 0 bases stayed unmatched. This CDR3 spans 13 amino acids. CDR1 is SGHDT and CDR2 is YYEEEE in the germline V gene. The CDR3 is CASSLGTGYGYTF. CDR3 nucleotide sequence: TGTGCCAGCAGCTTGGGGACAGGCTATGGCTACACCTTC.

The chain joins TRBV29-1 to TRBJ2-7, with 7 positions matching TRBD2. Germline trimming cut 4 bases from V and 2 bases from J; bases unmatched to any gene: 5. CDR1 and CDR2 from the germline V gene are SQVTM and ANQGSEA. This CDR3 has 13 residues. The CDR3 reads CSVGASGPYEQYF. CDR3 DNA: TGCAGCGTTGGCGCTAGCGGTCCCTACGAGCAGTACTTC.

The count of this clone is one. V is TRBV28 and J is TRBJ1-3, with D perhaps TRBD1 (5 bases). This CDR3 is built from 16 residues. Germline V gene data show CDR1 as MDHEN and CDR2 as SYDVKM. Deletions cut 7 bases from V and 0 bases from J, with 16 bases between. The CDR3 DNA reads TGTGCCAGCACCCCCCCTGGGACTAGCTCTGGAAACACCATATATTTT. Amino acids: CASTPPGTSSGNTIYF.

CDR3 in DNA: TGTGCCAGCAGCCAAGATTTCGAGCGGGAGCTATACGAGCAGTACTTC. This encodes CASSQDFERELYEQYF. The rearrangement joins TRBV3-1 (or the pseudogene TRBV3-2) to TRBJ2-7, with 8 bases matching TRBD2. The germline CDR1 and CDR2 sequences are LGHDT and YNNKEL (reference sequence). The CDR3 spans 16 residues. V lost 0 bases to trimming and J lost 4 bases; unmatched junction nucleotides: 8.

In DNA, the CDR3 is TGTGCCACCAGCATGGGACTAGCGGGAGGGGGAGATACGCAGTATTTT. Protein sequence: CATSMGLAGGGDTQYF. V is TRBV15 and J is TRBJ2-3, with 16 bases fitting TRBD2. Germline values: CDR1 LNHNV, CDR2 YYDKDF (reference sequence). V trimming: 4 bases; J trimming: 5 bases; junction bases outside the gene matches: 3. This CDR3 comprises 16 residues.

The chain employs TRBV4-1 and TRBJ1-2; no clear D. The germline V and J ends were trimmed by 0 bases and 3 bases, with 11 bases remaining between them. The CDR3 is made up of 15 amino acids. CDR1 and CDR2 from the germline V gene are MGHRA and YSYEKL. As DNA, the CDR3 is TGCGCCAGCAGCCAAGATTGGCAAGAATACTATGGCTACACCTTC. This sequence encodes CASSQDWQEYYGYTF.

This chain connects TRBV28 to TRBJ1-5, with a possible D match to TRBD1 (6 bases). Germline CDR1 and CDR2: MDHEN and SYDVKM. V lost 3 bases to trimming and J lost 5 bases, with 14 bases between them. The CDR3 consists of 15 residues. Here the CDR3 DNA reads TGTGCCAGCAGTTTCGGGCGGGGGGCTCATCAGCCCCAGCATTTT. Protein: CASSFGRGAHQPQHF.

CDR3 nucleotide sequence: TGCAGCGTTGAAAGGGGGACAGGGGTGGGCAATGAGCAGTTCTTC. Residues: CSVERGTGVGNEQFF. The chain has TRBV29-1 and TRBJ2-1; 10 nucleotides align to TRBD1. The CDR3 runs to 15 residues. The V gene end was trimmed by 2 bases and the J gene end by 6 bases; junction bases not matched to a gene: 7. CDR1 SQVTM and CDR2 ANQGSEA come from the germline V gene.

The gene calls are TRBV28 and TRBJ2-1, with 8 bases aligning to TRBD2. CDR1 is MDHEN and CDR2 is SYDVKM in the germline V gene. This CDR3 is built from 14 residues. J was trimmed by 1 base and V by 9 bases; bases with no gene match: 5. CDR3: CASQRELSYNEQFF. CDR3 nucleotide sequence: TGTGCCAGTCAGCGGGAGTTATCCTACAATGAGCAGTTCTTC.

The chain has TRBV14 and TRBJ1-2, with 9 bases aligning to TRBD1. Per the germline V gene, CDR1 is SGHDN and CDR2 is FVKESK. CDR3 length: 18 residues. Germline trimming cut 1 base from V and 2 bases from J; bases unmatched to any gene: 11. The CDR3 spells CASSQGRDRVRGNYGYTF. The CDR3 bases are TGTGCCAGCAGCCAAGGAAGGGACAGGGTCCGCGGGAACTATGGCTACACCTTC.

The rearrangement uses TRBV9 and TRBJ2-3, with D unclear. The germline V and J ends were trimmed by 4 bases and 6 bases, with 12 bases remaining between them. This CDR3 has 13 residues. CDR1 and CDR2 (germline): SGDLS, YYNGEE. CDR3 coding DNA: TGTGCCAGCAGCCCCTTTATGTCTGATACGCAGTATTTT. Translating it yields CASSPFMSDTQYF.

A single count supports this clone. CDR3 coding DNA: TGTGCCAGCACCCCCGGTGGTTATACGCAGTATTTT. This encodes CASTPGGYTQYF. This chain joins TRBV12-3 or TRBV12-4 and TRBJ2-3; D is uncertain. V gave up 7 bases and J gave up 7 bases, with 12 bases separating them. There are 12 residues in the CDR3.

In DNA, the CDR3 is TGTGCCAGCAGCTTGGGCGCAACTAATGAAAAACTGTTTTTT. This gives the protein CASSLGATNEKLFF. This chain connects TRBV5-6 to TRBJ1-4; D remains ambiguous. Germline lookup yields CDR1 SGHDT and CDR2 YYEEEE. The CDR3 contains 14 residues. V shed 0 bases and J shed 0 bases, with 3 bases lying between them.

This clone was found once. The J gene is TRBJ1-5, the V gene TRBV28; D gene uncertain. The germline gives CDR1 MDHEN, CDR2 SYDVKM. The CDR3 is 14 residues long. Trimming pared 7 bases from V and 1 base from J, leaving 11 bases between. CDR3 amino acids: CASKESGSNQPQHF. CDR3 DNA sequence: TGTGCCAGCAAGGAGTCCGGGAGCAATCAGCCCCAGCATTTT.

The CDR3 nucleotides are TGCGCCAGCAGTGAGTGGGCAGGGGGCGAGCAGTACTTC. Amino acid sequence: CASSEWAGGEQYF. The J gene is TRBJ2-7, the V gene TRBV10-2; 7 nucleotides align to TRBD1. Trimming at V came to 1 base and at J to 6 bases, leaving 3 bases not matched to a gene. CDR1 and CDR2 (germline): WSHSY, SAAADI. The CDR3 covers 13 residues.